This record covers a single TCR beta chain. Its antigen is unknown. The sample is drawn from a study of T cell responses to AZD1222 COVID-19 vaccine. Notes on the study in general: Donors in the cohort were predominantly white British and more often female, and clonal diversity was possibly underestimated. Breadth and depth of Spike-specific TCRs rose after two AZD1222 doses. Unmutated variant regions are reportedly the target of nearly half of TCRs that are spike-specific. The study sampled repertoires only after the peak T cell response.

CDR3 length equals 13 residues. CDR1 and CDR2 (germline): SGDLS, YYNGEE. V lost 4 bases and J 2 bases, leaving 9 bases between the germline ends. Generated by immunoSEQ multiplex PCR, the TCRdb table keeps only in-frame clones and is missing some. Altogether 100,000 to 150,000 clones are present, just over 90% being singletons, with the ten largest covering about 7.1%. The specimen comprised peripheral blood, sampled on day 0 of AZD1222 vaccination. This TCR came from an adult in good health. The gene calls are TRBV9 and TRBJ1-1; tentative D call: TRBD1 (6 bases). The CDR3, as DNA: TGTGCCAGCAGCAGCAGGGGAAACACTGAAGCTTTCTTT. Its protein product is CASSSRGNTEAFF.